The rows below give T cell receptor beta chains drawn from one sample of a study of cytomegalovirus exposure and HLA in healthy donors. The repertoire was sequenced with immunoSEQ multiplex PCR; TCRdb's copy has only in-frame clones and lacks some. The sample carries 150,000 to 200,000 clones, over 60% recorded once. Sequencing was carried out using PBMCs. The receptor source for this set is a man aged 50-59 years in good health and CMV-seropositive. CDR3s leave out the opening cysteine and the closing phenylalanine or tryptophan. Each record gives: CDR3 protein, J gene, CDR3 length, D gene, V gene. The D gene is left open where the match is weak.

ASSLADRVEHGYT | TRBJ1-2 | 13 | TRBD1 | TRBV7-8
ASSQIPGDNEKLF | TRBJ1-4 | 13 | - | TRBV5-5
ASSQTREDTQY | TRBJ2-3 | 11 | - | TRBV4-1
ASREGAGYGYT | TRBJ1-2 | 11 | TRBD1 | TRBV28
ASSSSYSYSNQPQH | TRBJ1-5 | 14 | - | TRBV19
ATSPSGAGGNEQF | TRBJ2-1 | 13 | TRBD1 | TRBV5-1
ASSLASTGYGYT | TRBJ1-2 | 12 | - | TRBV7-9
ASSQDWDSALTQY | TRBJ2-5 | 13 | - | TRBV4-1
ASSDWRTENSNQPQH | TRBJ1-5 | 15 | - | TRBV2
ASSPPTTGVGEQF | TRBJ2-1 | 13 | - | TRBV5-6
ASSDILFNQPQH | TRBJ1-5 | 12 | - | TRBV6-1
AISETLPPEQF | TRBJ2-1 | 11 | - | TRBV10-3
ASSPRPGLILTNEKLF | TRBJ1-4 | 16 | - | TRBV5-6
ASALGTGSYEQY | TRBJ2-7 | 12 | TRBD1 | TRBV5-6
ASSQDLSRGYEQY | TRBJ2-7 | 13 | TRBD1 | TRBV4-3
ASSSGQTNTEAF | TRBJ1-1 | 12 | TRBD1 | TRBV28
ASSLPGNMNTEAF | TRBJ1-1 | 13 | - | TRBV11-2
ASSQGASQRETQY | TRBJ2-5 | 13 | - | TRBV11-2
ASSLARQVGIKNTEAF | TRBJ1-1 | 16 | - | TRBV5-1
ASSGRGLNTEAF | TRBJ1-1 | 12 | - | TRBV7-8
ASRNGHRLHTEAF | TRBJ1-1 | 13 | - | TRBV6-1
STSGGGGYEQY | TRBJ2-7 | 11 | TRBD2 | TRBV29-1
ASSPGTGGDYGYT | TRBJ1-2 | 13 | TRBD1 | TRBV7-3
ASSVGGRTEAF | TRBJ1-1 | 11 | - | TRBV9
ASSLEVGGLF | TRBJ2-2 | 10 | - | TRBV11-2
ASSLGLAENTGELF | TRBJ2-2 | 14 | TRBD2 | TRBV5-1
ASSFRTRGMGETQY | TRBJ2-5 | 14 | - | TRBV5-4
ASSWGTGQTEAF | TRBJ1-1 | 12 | TRBD1 | TRBV5-6
ASSLRLAGGHTQY | TRBJ2-3 | 13 | TRBD2 | TRBV5-1
ASSPGQRNEKLF | TRBJ1-4 | 12 | TRBD1 | TRBV7-2
ASSPGSDYEQY | TRBJ2-7 | 11 | - | TRBV28
ASSLDSGVTGEKLF | TRBJ1-4 | 14 | - | TRBV5-5
ASSYGGARGPGSETQY | TRBJ2-5 | 16 | - | TRBV5-1
ASSPGTGEKTQY | TRBJ2-5 | 12 | TRBD1 | TRBV4-3
SVYSGYGYT | TRBJ1-2 | 9 | - | TRBV29-1
ASSLGAGSSYEQY | TRBJ2-7 | 13 | TRBD2 | TRBV7-8
ASSQDQARGQHSPLH | TRBJ1-6 | 15 | TRBD1 | TRBV4-3
SVNPGQGRDTIY | TRBJ1-3 | 12 | TRBD1 | TRBV29-1
ASTTGNYGYT | TRBJ1-2 | 10 | - | TRBV6-6
SSSLTPLASNTGELF | TRBJ2-2 | 15 | - | TRBV7-9
ASLPEANQPQH | TRBJ1-5 | 11 | - | TRBV2
ASSPGVVTQPQH | TRBJ1-5 | 12 | - | TRBV18
ASSHAGQPQH | TRBJ1-5 | 10 | - | TRBV18
ASSEALRQSEAF | TRBJ1-1 | 12 | - | TRBV2
ASSEGVATNREQF | TRBJ2-1 | 13 | - | TRBV10-2
ASSIGDRGVSNYGYT | TRBJ1-2 | 15 | TRBD1 | TRBV19
ASSVAGGAETQY | TRBJ2-5 | 12 | TRBD2 | TRBV5-1
ASSPVGTDYGYT | TRBJ1-2 | 12 | TRBD1 | TRBV5-1
ASSMTGGTSGELF | TRBJ2-2 | 13 | - | TRBV19
ASSLVSDNQPQH | TRBJ1-5 | 12 | - | TRBV5-5
ASSELQMNTGELF | TRBJ2-2 | 13 | - | TRBV6-1
AISDWTSGVVSTDTQY | TRBJ2-3 | 16 | TRBD2 | TRBV10-3
ASSGGQGLGAAF | TRBJ1-1 | 12 | TRBD1 | TRBV6-1
ASTVSYNSPLH | TRBJ1-6 | 11 | - | TRBV7-2
ASSERAGDTVETQY | TRBJ2-5 | 14 | - | TRBV13
ASSSGGANYGYT | TRBJ1-2 | 12 | TRBD1 | TRBV2
ASSAPRQGDGYT | TRBJ1-2 | 12 | TRBD1 | TRBV7-2